A single sample is the source of the 16 T cell receptor beta chains below, sequenced in a study of T cells in Graves' hyperthyroidism and ophthalmopathy. Using RNA transcripts as the source, TCR beta CDR3 regions were amplified. Primed by the HTBI set, a first-round RT-PCR was run on the TCR CDR3. TCRdb called the multiplex PCR reads again in MiXCR, with one record for every CDR3 protein. The sample yields over 350,000 distinct CDR3 sequences, roughly 15% seen once. Sequencing used blood. Receptor source: a man younger than 35 with Graves' ophthalmopathy.

The J gene is TRBJ1-1, the V gene TRBV2, with D unclear. V shed 4 bases and J shed 6 bases, with 6 bases lying between them. Looked up from germline, CDR1 is SNHLY and CDR2 is FYNNEI. The CDR3 sequence is 11 residues long. The CDR3 coding sequence is TGTGCCAGCAGTGTTGCCCCTGAAGCTTTCTTT. Amino acids: CASSVAPEAFF. Filled out from reference TRBV2 and TRBJ1-1, the complete variable domain reads EPEVTQTPSHQVTQMGQEVILRCVPISNHLYFYWYRQILGQKVEFLVSFYNNEISEKSEIFDDQFSVERPDGSNFTLKIRSTKLEDSAMYFCASSVAPEAFFGQGTRLTVV.

In its sample, this clonotype was seen a few times. The chain recombines TRBV4-1 with TRBJ1-3; 7 positions match TRBD1. The J segment lost 0 bases and the V segment lost 3 bases, leaving 8 bases of the junction unmatched. Germline V gives CDR1 MGHRA, CDR2 YSYEKL. CDR3 size: 17 residues. In nucleotides, the CDR3 is TGCGCCAGCAGCCACCCTCGGACAGGCAGCTCTGGAAACACCATATATTTT. Protein: CASSHPRTGSSGNTIYF.

In its sample, this clonotype was seen a few times. The chain has TRBV10-1 and TRBJ2-7; D uncertain. The CDR3 spans 15 residues. Germline CDR1 and CDR2: WNHNN and SYGVQD (reference sequence). Trimming pared 2 bases from V and 3 bases from J, leaving 14 bases between. The CDR3 DNA follows: TGCGCCAGCAGTGAGGGCCTACCGGAGTTCTACGAGCAGTACTTC. This sequence encodes CASSEGLPEFYEQYF.

The genes are TRBV6-1 and TRBJ2-1; D is possibly TRBD1 (5 bases). Looked up from germline, CDR1 is MNHNS and CDR2 is SASEGT. The CDR3 is 13 amino acids. The ends were cut back, 6 bases at V and 5 bases at J, with 11 bases in the middle. The CDR3 nucleotides read TGTGCCAGCAGCTTGGGCAGGGACAATGAGCAGTTCTTC. Amino acids: CASSLGRDNEQFF.

In its sample, this clonotype was seen a few times. A clone one base away is much larger, so this may be a read error. This chain links TRBV18 with TRBJ1-1; the match to TRBD1 covers 8 bases. The CDR3 is 15 residues long. The germline V gene has CDR1 KGHSH and CDR2 LQKENI. The ends lost 4 bases at V and 2 bases at J; junction bases unmatched: 6. The chain's CDR3 is CASSLGQEINTEAFF. The DNA of the CDR3 is TGTGCCAGCTCACTGGGACAGGAGATTAACACTGAAGCTTTCTTT. The full variable domain, in which reference TRBV18 and TRBJ1-1 provide the parts outside the CDR3, is NAGVMQNPRHLVRRRGQEARLRCSPMKGHSHVYWYRQLPEEGLKFMVYLQKENIIDESGMPKERFSAEFPKEGPSILRIQQVVRGDSAAYFCASSLGQEINTEAFFGQGTRLTVV.

This clonotype was counted ten times or more. The CDR3 DNA reads as TGCAGCGCTTGGCCCAGGGGGCTGAACACTGAAGCTTTCTTT. Translated, it gives CSAWPRGLNTEAFF. The chain couples TRBV29-1 to TRBJ1-1; 8 bases agree with TRBD1. This CDR3 spans 14 amino acids. Looked up from germline, CDR1 is SQVTM and CDR2 is ANQGSEA. With 7 bases clipped from V and 0 bases from J, the junction kept 7 bases outside the gene matches.

This clonotype was counted between two and nine times. J is TRBJ1-5 and V is TRBV6-6; 8 positions agree with TRBD1. V lost 2 bases and J lost 9; bases outside the gene matches: 12. The CDR3 is made up of 16 amino acids. Germline values: CDR1 MNHNY, CDR2 SVGAGI (reference sequence). CDR3 amino acids: CASSYPGQANLRPQHF. DNA of the CDR3: TGTGCCAGCAGTTACCCGGGACAGGCTAATCTTAGGCCCCAGCATTTT.

The chain combines TRBV5-5 with TRBJ2-6; tentatively, D is TRBD2 (6 bases). This CDR3 has 19 residues. Trimming removed 1 base at V and 4 bases at J, with 21 bases between. The germline gives CDR1 SGHKS, CDR2 YYEKEE (reference sequence). CDR3 nucleotides: TGTGCCAGCAGCTTGAGTACCGGGACTCTAGTTTGGGGGGCCAACGTCCTGACTTTC. Translation: CASSLSTGTLVWGANVLTF.

This clonotype has just a few counts. A junction boundary mismatches the germline segment, possibly from a read error. The chain recombines TRBV20-1 with TRBJ1-1, with 7 positions matching TRBD1. The CDR3 is 11 amino acids. Germline CDR1 is DFQATT and CDR2 is SNEGSKA (reference sequence). CDR3 residues: CSAGTDTEAFF. DNA of the CDR3: TGCAGTGCTGGGACAGACACGGAAGCTTTCTTT.

In this sample, this clonotype turned up a few times. The chain joins TRBV5-1 to TRBJ2-7; 16 bases line up with TRBD2. The length of the CDR3 is 16 residues. Germline assignment: CDR1 SGHRS and CDR2 YFSETQ. Unmatched junction bases numbered 7, after V lost 3 bases and J lost 7 bases. CDR3 nucleotide sequence: TGCGCCAGCAGCTGGGGACTAGCGGGAGGGCCAGTAGAGCAGTACTTC. The encoded protein is CASSWGLAGGPVEQYF.

The CDR3 loop is CASSPKGGSGTGELFF. The DNA of the CDR3 is TGTGCCAGCAGCCCCAAGGGGGGTTCGGGCACCGGGGAGCTGTTTTTT. The gene calls are TRBV5-5 and TRBJ2-2; either TRBD1 or TRBD2 may supply D (6 bases each). This CDR3 spans 16 amino acids. V lost 4 bases to trimming and J lost 4 bases, with 17 bases between them. Germline V gene data show CDR1 as SGHKS and CDR2 as YYEKEE (reference sequence).

The table lists this clonotype with many counts. This chain links TRBV7-9 with TRBJ2-5; possible D gene TRBD2, 6 bases. Germline V lookup: CDR1 SEHNR, CDR2 FQNEAQ (reference sequence). CDR3 length: 12 residues. The germline V and J ends were trimmed by 2 bases and 10 bases, with 11 bases remaining between them. The CDR3 sequence is CASSLPLALQYF. CDR3 coding DNA: TGTGCCAGCAGCTTACCCCTAGCGCTCCAGTACTTC.

This clonotype was seen a handful of times. A clone one base away is much larger, so this may be a read error. The rearrangement uses TRBV20-1 and TRBJ2-7; the match to TRBD2 covers 10 bases. Germline lookup yields CDR1 DFQATT and CDR2 SNEGSKA (reference sequence). The CDR3 is 14 residues long. The CDR3 protein is CSATSGGSTYEQCF. The DNA for the CDR3 is TGCAGTGCTACTAGCGGGGGATCAACCTACGAGCAGTGCTTC.

With respect to this clonotype: This may be a read error: a much more frequent sequence differs by one nucleotide. This is likely a read error, given that the CDR3 carries no conserved phenylalanine or tryptophan at its end. The rearrangement uses TRBV5-1 and TRBJ2-7; perhaps TRBD1 as D (6 bases). Germline V lookup: CDR1 SGHRS, CDR2 YFSETQ. This CDR3 contains 14 residues. V dropped 0 bases and J dropped 2 bases, with 9 bases sitting between them. The CDR3 sequence is CASSLAGQAYEQYL. The CDR3 DNA reads as TGCGCCAGCAGCTTGGCGGGACAAGCCTACGAGCAGTACCTC.

V is TRBV5-1 and J is TRBJ2-6; D may be TRBD1 (6 bases). V lost 4 bases and J 0 bases, leaving 20 bases between the germline ends. Germline lookup yields CDR1 SGHRS and CDR2 YFSETQ. The CDR3 covers 19 residues. The chain's CDR3 is CASSIGSGTTNSGANVLTF. CDR3 nucleotide sequence: TGCGCCAGCAGCATCGGATCGGGGACAACGAACTCTGGGGCCAACGTCCTGACTTTC.

The table lists this clonotype with many counts. V and J are TRBV7-8 and TRBJ1-2, with TRBD1 matching over 7 bases. The trim removed 5 bases at V and 0 bases at J, leaving 9 bases unmatched. The CDR3 sequence is 16 residues long. Germline V gives CDR1 SGHVS, CDR2 FQNEAQ. CDR3: CASSRTGQLTNYGYTF. In nucleotides, the CDR3 is TGTGCCAGCAGCCGAACGGGACAGCTTACTAACTATGGCTACACCTTC.